These 24 T cell receptor beta chains were all obtained from the same sample, sequenced in a study of glioma-infiltrating T cells after dendritic cell vaccination (dated by TCRdb to the mid-2010s). The method was the immunoSEQ multiplex PCR assay. TCRdb took this table from immuneACCESS and kept in-frame rearrangements with V and J called. Such tables lack part of the clones; where checked against another copy, unresolved V genes explain under half of the gap, and the rest is unexplained. The sample table records roughly 100,000 clones; roughly 81% of these occur just once. The ten most abundant clones make up approximately 12% of the sample. The source material was blood, sampled before dendritic cell vaccination. All receptors come from a human donor with glioblastoma.

The rearrangement uses TRBV10-1 and TRBJ1-5; maybe TRBD1 (5 bases). Germline lookup yields CDR1 WNHNN and CDR2 SYGVQD (reference sequence). This CDR3 region has 16 residues. V dropped 5 bases and J dropped 2 bases, with 16 bases sitting between them. The CDR3 DNA reads as TGCGCCAGCAGTCTCGAGAAAAAGACAGGCAATCAGCCCCAGCATTTT. The encoded protein is CASSLEKKTGNQPQHF.

The genes are TRBV13 and TRBJ1-4, with 10 bases identical to TRBD1. Germline lookup yields CDR1 PRHDT and CDR2 FYEKMQ (reference sequence). V dropped 6 bases and J dropped 7; count of bases not matched to a gene: 8. There are 15 residues in the CDR3. CDR3 coding DNA: TGTGCCAGCAGTTCTCGACAGGGGGCTTTTGAAAAACTGTTTTTT. Translating gives CASSSRQGAFEKLFF.

This chain joins TRBV4-1 and TRBJ2-4, with 9 nucleotides matching TRBD1. Germline V gene lookup returns CDR1 MGHRA and CDR2 YSYEKL. The CDR3 covers 15 residues. V was clipped by 4 bases and J by 6 bases; unmatched bases: 7. The CDR3 region has the DNA TGCGCCAGCAGCCCAGCCACAGGGGGCGGAAACATTCAGTACTTC. Translating gives CASSPATGGGNIQYF.

V usage is TRBV7-2 and J usage is TRBJ1-6; 8 nucleotides line up with TRBD1. V gave up 0 bases and J gave up 7 bases; unmatched junction bases: 5. This CDR3 has 16 residues. Germline V lookup: CDR1 SGHTA, CDR2 FQGNSA. CDR3 coding DNA: TGTGCCAGCAGCTTAGCGTGGGCAGGGGGCAATTCACCCCTCCACTTT. The encoded protein is CASSLAWAGGNSPLHF.

The chain carries TRBV11-3 and TRBJ2-1, with 8 bases identical to TRBD2. After removal of 4 bases from V and 1 base from J, the junction contained 9 bases not matched to a gene. Germline V CDR1 and CDR2: SGHNT, YENEEA. The CDR3 covers 17 residues. CDR3 nucleotide sequence: TGTGCCAGCAGCTCAAGCAGGGCTAGCGGGTCCTACAATGAGCAGTTCTTC. It is translated as CASSSSRASGSYNEQFF.

Judged by abundance, this clone is medium-sized. DNA for the CDR3: TGTGCCAGCAGCAACACGACAGGATACTCTGGAAACACCATATATTTT. Protein product: CASSNTTGYSGNTIYF. The chain combines TRBV7-3 with TRBJ1-3; a possible D gene is TRBD1 (6 bases). Deletions cut 5 bases from V and 0 bases from J, with 14 bases between. This CDR3 comprises 16 residues. Germline V gene sequence: CDR1 SGHTA, CDR2 FQGTGA.

V is TRBV19 and J is TRBJ1-1, with a possible D match to TRBD1 (6 bases). Germline-derived CDR1 and CDR2 are LNHDA and SQIVND (reference sequence). The CDR3 is 14 residues long. Trimming pared 10 bases from V and 4 bases from J, leaving 19 bases between. This CDR3 reads CATILSGGGTEAFF. In DNA, the CDR3 is TGTGCCACCATACTTTCTGGGGGCGGCACTGAAGCTTTCTTT. Based on the CDR3 plus reference TRBV19 and TRBJ1-1, the full variable domain is DGGITQSPKYLFRKEGQNVTLSCEQNLNHDAMYWYRQDPGQGLRLIYYSQIVNDFQKGDIAEGYSVSREKKESFPLTVTSAQKNPTAFYLCATILSGGGTEAFFGQGTRLTVV.

The chain employs TRBV19 and TRBJ2-2; TRBD2 matches 10 bases. The CDR3 spans 15 residues. The V segment lost 10 bases and the J segment 3 bases; nucleotides outside the gene matches: 8. In germline, CDR1 is LNHDA, CDR2 SQIVND (reference sequence). CDR3 protein: CATTPLAGDTGELFF. The CDR3 DNA reads as TGTGCCACAACTCCCCTAGCGGGGGACACCGGGGAGCTGTTTTTT.

This clone was found once. The chain recombines TRBV9 with TRBJ2-3; TRBD2 matches at 8 bases. CDR1 SGDLS and CDR2 YYNGEE come from the germline V gene. The CDR3 consists of 15 residues. The V and J ends lost 3 bases and 5 bases, in that order; junction bases with no gene match: 8. The CDR3 reads CASSAHWAGGDTQYF. The CDR3 nucleotides read TGTGCCAGCAGCGCCCACTGGGCGGGGGGAGATACGCAGTATTTT. Supplemented by reference TRBV9 and TRBJ2-3, the full variable domain reads DSGVTQTPKHLITATGQRVTLRCSPRSGDLSVYWYQQSLDQGLQFLIQYYNGEERAKGNILERFSAQQFPDLHSELNLSSLELGDSALYFCASSAHWAGGDTQYFGPGTRLTVL.

This rearrangement joins TRBV6-6 to TRBJ1-1; a weak D match, TRBD1 (5 bases). Looked up from germline, CDR1 is MNHNY and CDR2 is SVGAGI (reference sequence). CDR3 length: 14 residues. V dropped 8 bases and J dropped 7 bases, with 20 bases sitting between them. The DNA of the CDR3 is TGTGCCAGCGTATCTCCCGGGGGGAGCCTTGAAGCTTTCTTT. Protein product: CASVSPGGSLEAFF.

As DNA, the CDR3 is TGCAGCGTTGAGGAGCAGGGCGGTGGGGCCAACGTCCTGACTTTC. Amino acids: CSVEEQGGGANVLTF. The V gene is TRBV29-1, the J gene TRBJ2-6, with a tentative D call TRBD1 (5 bases). CDR3 length: 15 amino acids. CDR1 is SQVTM and CDR2 is ANQGSEA in the germline V gene. V lost 3 bases and J lost 3, with 12 bases in between. Complete variable domain (other parts from reference TRBV29-1 and TRBJ2-6): SAVISQKPSRDICQRGTSLTIQCQVDSQVTMMFWYRQQPGQSLTLIATANQGSEATYESGFVIDKFPISRPNLTFSTLTVSNMSPEDSSIYLCSVEEQGGGANVLTFGAGSRLTVL.

The sample holds one count of this clone. This sequence joins TRBV5-1 and TRBJ2-3; 10 bases fit TRBD2. The CDR3 runs 14 residues. The V gene's germline CDR1 is SGHRS and CDR2 YFSETQ. V dropped 0 bases and J dropped 5; count of bases not matched to a gene: 0. CDR3 residues: CASSLGTSGDTQYF. DNA of the CDR3: TGCGCCAGCAGCTTGGGGACTAGCGGAGATACGCAGTATTTT.

The V gene is TRBV7-2, the J gene TRBJ1-2, with D possibly being TRBD1 (5 bases). The CDR3 length is 14 residues. Germline V CDR1 and CDR2: SGHTA, FQGNSA. V gave up 5 bases and J gave up 7 bases, with 17 bases separating them. Here the CDR3 DNA reads TGTGCCAGCAGCCTTCGAAAAGGGGTGGGTGGCTACACCTTC. Translating it yields CASSLRKGVGGYTF.

The rearrangement uses TRBV5-1 and TRBJ2-7; D call uncertain. The V gene lost 0 bases and the J gene lost 2 bases, with 15 bases spanning the gap. The CDR3 is made up of 16 amino acids. From germline, CDR1 is SGHRS and CDR2 YFSETQ. For the CDR3, the DNA is TGCGCCAGCAGCTTGGCGGTAGCAGAGACGACCTACGAGCAGTACTTC. This gives the protein CASSLAVAETTYEQYF.

The V gene is TRBV4-1, the J gene TRBJ1-5, with 10 bases identical to TRBD1. The germline CDR1 and CDR2 sequences are MGHRA and YSYEKL. The length of the CDR3 is 17 residues. Trimming took 1 base from V and 4 from J; bases not matched to a gene: 7. The CDR3 sequence: CASSQGRQGATNQPQHF. The CDR3, as DNA: TGCGCCAGCAGCCAAGGAAGACAGGGGGCAACAAATCAGCCCCAGCATTTT.

This clone was detected only once. Written as DNA, the CDR3 is TGCGCCAGCAGCCACAGGGGTGTTCAGCCCCAGCATTTT. It encodes CASSHRGVQPQHF. This chain connects TRBV4-3 to TRBJ1-5; TRBD1 might be the D (6 bases). V was pared by 3 bases and J by 6 bases, with 9 bases between. CDR1 is LGHNA and CDR2 is YSLEER in the germline V gene. This CDR3 is 13 amino acids long.

The chain uses TRBV30 and TRBJ2-7, with TRBD1 identical over 8 bases. The germline V gene has CDR1 GTSNPN and CDR2 SVGIG (reference sequence). The CDR3 extends over 14 amino acids. With 1 base clipped from V and 5 bases from J, the junction kept 7 bases outside the gene matches. The CDR3 is CAWSEQDRVHEQYF. DNA of the CDR3: TGTGCCTGGAGTGAGCAGGACAGGGTCCACGAGCAGTACTTC.

This clone was observed once. This chain links TRBV5-1 with TRBJ2-1; 10 bases match TRBD2. Losses at the gene ends were 0 bases for V and 3 bases for J; bases not matched to a gene: 0. This CDR3 contains 15 residues. Germline values: CDR1 SGHRS, CDR2 YFSETQ. The CDR3 is CASSLASGSYNEQFF. DNA for the CDR3: TGCGCCAGCAGCTTGGCTAGCGGGAGCTACAATGAGCAGTTCTTC.

The rearrangement joins TRBV18 to TRBJ1-5, with 8 bases identical to TRBD1. Trimming at V came to 0 bases and at J to 11 bases, leaving 21 bases not matched to a gene. From germline, CDR1 is KGHSH and CDR2 LQKENI. CDR3 length: 19 residues. The CDR3 loop is CASSPPSRTGRVGIRSQHF. The DNA for the CDR3 is TGTGCCAGCTCACCACCTTCTAGGACAGGGAGGGTGGGGATCAGATCCCAGCATTTT.

The rearrangement uses TRBV4-3 and TRBJ2-6, with 7 bases that match TRBD2. CDR1 is LGHNA and CDR2 is YSLEER in the germline V gene. The CDR3 contains 18 residues. V gave up 1 base and J gave up 4 bases; unmatched junction bases: 10. The CDR3 DNA is TGCGCCAGCAGCCAAGTATGGTCTAGCGGTGCCGGGGCCAACGTCCTGACTTTC. Amino acids: CASSQVWSSGAGANVLTF.

V and J are TRBV7-9 and TRBJ1-1, with a tentative D call TRBD1 (5 bases). The CDR3 covers 15 residues. Germline V gene data show CDR1 as SEHNR and CDR2 as FQNEAQ (reference sequence). V lost 3 bases, J lost 4 bases, and 15 bases lay in between. The CDR3 coding sequence is TGTGCCAGCAGCTTCGTAAGGGGCAGGAGCACTGAAGCTTTCTTT. Translating it yields CASSFVRGRSTEAFF.

The gene calls are TRBV11-3 and TRBJ2-7; 7 bases map to TRBD1. Per the germline V gene, CDR1 is SGHNT and CDR2 is YENEEA. The V segment lost 4 bases and the J segment 2 bases; nucleotides outside the gene matches: 5. The CDR3 sequence is 14 residues long. The CDR3 DNA reads TGTGCCAGCAGCTCGGGACAGCCCCCCTACGAGCAGTACTTC. Its protein product is CASSSGQPPYEQYF.

In this sample, this clone is medium-sized. The V gene is TRBV18, the J gene TRBJ1-1; maybe TRBD1 (5 bases). The V gene lost 1 base and the J gene lost 3 bases, with 9 bases spanning the gap. CDR1 is KGHSH and CDR2 is LQKENI in the germline V gene. This CDR3 has 14 amino acids. Written as DNA, the CDR3 is TGTGCCAGCTCACCACAGCCCAGGGACACTGAAGCTTTCTTT. Translated: CASSPQPRDTEAFF.

The chain uses TRBV15 and TRBJ1-2; tentatively, D is TRBD1 (5 bases). The V end lost 1 base, the J end lost 3 bases, and 12 bases lay between the germline ends. The germline V gene has CDR1 LNHNV and CDR2 YYDKDF (reference sequence). The CDR3 is 15 amino acids. The CDR3: CATSRALQADYGYTF. DNA for the CDR3: TGTGCCACCAGCAGAGCTCTACAGGCCGACTATGGCTACACCTTC.